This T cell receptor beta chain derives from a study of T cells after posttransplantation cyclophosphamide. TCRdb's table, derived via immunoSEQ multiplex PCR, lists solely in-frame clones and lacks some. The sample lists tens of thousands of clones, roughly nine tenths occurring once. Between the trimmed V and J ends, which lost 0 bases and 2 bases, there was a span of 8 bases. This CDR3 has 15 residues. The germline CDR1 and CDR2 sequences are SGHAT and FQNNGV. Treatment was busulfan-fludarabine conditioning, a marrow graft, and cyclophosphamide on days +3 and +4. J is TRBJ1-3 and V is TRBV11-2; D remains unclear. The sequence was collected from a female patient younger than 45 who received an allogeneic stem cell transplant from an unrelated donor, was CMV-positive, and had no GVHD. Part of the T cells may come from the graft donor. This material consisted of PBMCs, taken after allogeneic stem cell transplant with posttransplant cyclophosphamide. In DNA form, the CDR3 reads TGTGCCAGCAGCTTAGATTGGGCAGCTGGAAACACCATATATTTT. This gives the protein CASSLDWAAGNTIYF.